This T cell receptor beta chain appears in the sequencing data of a study of post-analysis software for immune sequencing data. Study overall: Progressive-relapsing, secondary progressive and relapsing-remitting multiple sclerosis were among the disease courses included.

As regards this clonotype: Its antigen is unidentified.

Points from the study as a whole: The five TRBV segments detected at higher frequency in patients than in controls included TRBV5-6, TRBV5-1 and TRBV20-1.

Unique molecular identifiers tagged the TCR beta cDNA libraries. TCRdb passed the PCR reads through MiXCR, listing each CDR3 protein once. The data contain more than 500,000 distinct CDR3 sequences, roughly 34% of them singletons. Looked up from germline, CDR1 is SQVTM and CDR2 is ANQGSEA. Trimming removed 5 bases at V and 7 bases at J, with 20 bases between. The CDR3 has 14 amino acids. The source material was blood. The chain uses TRBV29-1 and TRBJ1-1; tentatively, D is TRBD1 (5 bases). The source of this sequence is a girl aged 2-17 years with multiple sclerosis. The CDR3 DNA is TGCAGCGTTCCCCCCCCCGGGGGGACGGGTGAAGCTTTCTTT. Translated, it gives CSVPPPGGTGEAFF. Filled out from reference TRBV29-1 and TRBJ1-1, the complete variable domain reads SAVISQKPSRDICQRGTSLTIQCQVDSQVTMMFWYRQQPGQSLTLIATANQGSEATYESGFVIDKFPISRPNLTFSTLTVSNMSPEDSSIYLCSVPPPGGTGEAFFGQGTRLTVV.